Listed below are T cell receptor beta chains from one sample, sequenced in a study of blood T cell repertoires in COVID-19. TCRdb's table, derived via immunoSEQ multiplex PCR, lists solely in-frame clones and lacks some. The sample contains roughly 310,000 clones, under 95% of which appear only once. The sequencing input was PBMCs or T cells enriched from blood (not recorded which). Receptors originate from a man aged 55 to 70 who had recovered from COVID-19. The CDR3 runs from the conserved cysteine through the conserved F or W. D genes are given only for firm matches. Size tells how often a clone was seen (once, few, many) or the class of an expanded clone, and some rows leave it out.

V gene	clone size	D gene	J gene	CDR3 DNA	CDR3 protein
TRBV7-9	.	TRBD2	TRBJ2-7	TGTGCCAGCAGCCAAGGGACTAGCGGGGATGTGCAGTACTTC	CASSQGTSGDVQYF
TRBV19	.	.	TRBJ1-2	TGTGCCAGTAGTGAGACAGTCGACTATGGCTACACCTTC	CASSETVDYGYTF
TRBV19	.	TRBD1	TRBJ2-7	TGTGCCAGTCGGACAGGCCATAGGTCCTACGAGCAGTACTTC	CASRTGHRSYEQYF
TRBV7-2	.	.	TRBJ1-1	TGTGCCAGCACCCGACCAGGGCTGAACACTGAAGCTTTCTTT	CASTRPGLNTEAFF
TRBV25-1	.	.	TRBJ1-3	TGTGCCAGCAGTGAGTCAGGAATTTCAGGAAACACCATATATTTT	CASSESGISGNTIYF
TRBV5-1	.	.	TRBJ1-6	TGCGCCAGCAGCCAGCAGGGGAGCAATTCACCCCTCCACTTT	CASSQQGSNSPLHF
TRBV3-1/TRBV3-2	.	TRBD2	TRBJ2-3	TGTGCCAGCAGCCAAGTACGGGGGGGCATGCTCACAGATACGCAGTATTTT	CASSQVRGGMLTDTQYF
TRBV5-4	.	TRBD1	TRBJ2-7	TGTGCCAGCAGCCTGGGACAGGCTACCTACGAGCAGTACTTC	CASSLGQATYEQYF
TRBV15	.	TRBD1	TRBJ1-4	TGTGCCACCAGCAGAGGACAGGGAACTAATGAAAAACTGTTTTTT	CATSRGQGTNEKLFF
TRBV11-2	.	.	TRBJ1-1	TGTGCCAGCAGCCGGGACGCGGGGGCGAACACTGAAGCTTTCTTT	CASSRDAGANTEAFF
TRBV23-1	once	TRBD2	TRBJ2-1	TGCGCCAGCAGTGTGGTCAGCGGGAGGGACTACAATGAGCAGTTCTTC	CASSVVSGRDYNEQFF
TRBV6-5	many	TRBD1	TRBJ2-3	TGTGCCAGCAAAAGGGGACAGTTCACAGATACGCAGTATTTT	CASKRGQFTDTQYF
TRBV11-2	.	.	TRBJ2-7	TGTGCCAGCAGCTTAGACAGTTTCCCCTACGAGCAGTACTTC	CASSLDSFPYEQYF
TRBV3-1/TRBV3-2	few	TRBD1	TRBJ2-6	TGTGCCAGCAGCCACGAGAAGAGGGGACAGGGTTATTTTGGGGCCAACGTCCTGACTTTC	CASSHEKRGQGYFGANVLTF
TRBV7-9	.	.	TRBJ1-1	TGTGCCAGCAGCTTAGCTGGGGGCTCCTTGAACACTGAAGCTTTCTTT	CASSLAGGSLNTEAFF
TRBV2	.	TRBD1	TRBJ1-6	TGTGCCAGCAGCCGGGACAGGGAAGGTTCACCCCTCCACTTT	CASSRDREGSPLHF
TRBV2	.	.	TRBJ1-4	TGTGCCAGCAGTGTTGGGGACAAAACTAATGAAAAACTGTTTTTT	CASSVGDKTNEKLFF
TRBV30	.	TRBD1	TRBJ2-2	TGTGCCTGGAGTCTACAGGGGTCCGGGGAGCTGTTTTTT	CAWSLQGSGELFF
TRBV2	.	.	TRBJ2-2	TGTGCCAGCAGAGAGGGACAATGGGATAGCGGGGAGCTGTTTTTT	CASREGQWDSGELFF
TRBV10-3	.	.	TRBJ2-2	TGTGCCATCAGCCCAACGAACACCGGGGAGCTGTTTTTT	CAISPTNTGELFF
TRBV5-8	.	.	TRBJ1-1	TGTGCCAACGGTCTCACTGAAGCTTTCTTT	CANGLTEAFF
TRBV10-3	.	.	TRBJ1-4	TGTGCCATCAGCGCAGGGTACGAGAATGAAAAACTGTTTTTT	CAISAGYENEKLFF
TRBV3-1/TRBV3-2	.	.	TRBJ1-1	TGTGCCAGCAGCCAAGCTTCATGGAGGAGGTTCGGAGCTTTCTTT	CASSQASWRRFGAFF
TRBV18	.	TRBD1	TRBJ2-1	TGTGCCAGCTCACCCCCCGGGACAGGGTCCTACAATGAGCAGTTCTTC	CASSPPGTGSYNEQFF
TRBV7-9	.	.	TRBJ2-1	TGTGCCAGCAGCCAACTGGGGCAGTTTTACAATGAGCAGTTCTTC	CASSQLGQFYNEQFF
TRBV19	.	.	TRBJ1-1	TGTGCCAGTAGTATCGATAGCGGAGGCACTGAAGCTTTCTTT	CASSIDSGGTEAFF
TRBV5-6	many	.	TRBJ1-1	TGTGCCAGCAACCTAAAGATGGAGTGGGGGGTTGCTTTCTTT	CASNLKMEWGVAFF
TRBV29-1	.	.	TRBJ1-2	TGCAGCGGGGGGGGCGCGAATGGCTACACCTTC	CSGGGANGYTF
TRBV19	.	TRBD1	TRBJ1-4	TGTGCCAGCAGACAACAGGGGGCTCTTGAAAAACTGTTTTTT	CASRQQGALEKLFF
TRBV7-2	.	.	TRBJ1-2	TGTGCCAGCAGCTTAGCGGCAGTTTCTGGCTACACCTTC	CASSLAAVSGYTF
TRBV27	.	TRBD1	TRBJ1-2	TGTGCCAGCAGCAAGCCCGGGACAGGGGCTGGCTACACCTTC	CASSKPGTGAGYTF
TRBV18	.	TRBD1	TRBJ1-2	TGTGCCAGCTCACCACAGACAGGGGGCAGTGGCTACACCTTC	CASSPQTGGSGYTF
TRBV30	.	TRBD2	TRBJ2-3	TGTGCCTGGAGTCTGGGACTAGCGGGAGATATAGATACGCAGTATTTT	CAWSLGLAGDIDTQYF
TRBV5-1	.	.	TRBJ1-2	TGCGCCAGCAGCCTGGAGGGGCAGTTCTATGGCTACACCTTC	CASSLEGQFYGYTF
TRBV7-8	.	TRBD2	TRBJ2-1	TGTGCCAGCAGCTTAAACCTAGCGGGGGCCACGGGGAACAATGAGCAGTTCTTC	CASSLNLAGATGNNEQFF
TRBV3-1/TRBV3-2	.	TRBD1	TRBJ2-2	TGTGCCAGCAGCATACAGGGGTTCGGGACCGGGGAGCTGTTTTTT	CASSIQGFGTGELFF
TRBV9	.	TRBD1	TRBJ1-2	TGTGCCAGCAGCTCCTGGACAGGGCCTAACTATGGCTACACCTTC	CASSSWTGPNYGYTF
TRBV19	once	TRBD1	TRBJ1-2	TGTGCCAGTACCCGGACAGGGGCTAATGGCTACACCTTC	CASTRTGANGYTF
TRBV14	.	.	TRBJ1-2	TGTGCCAGCAGCCAAGCTCCTCGAGGTGGCTACACCTTC	CASSQAPRGGYTF
TRBV4-2	.	.	TRBJ2-3	TGTGCCAGCAGCCAAGGTCTCACAGATACGCAGTATTTT	CASSQGLTDTQYF
TRBV29-1	.	.	TRBJ1-4	TGCAGCGTTGGGTCGCGGAAGAATGAAAAACTGTTTTTT	CSVGSRKNEKLFF
TRBV7-6	.	TRBD1	TRBJ2-7	TGTGCCAGCAGCTTACAGGGGGTCTACGAGCAGTACTTC	CASSLQGVYEQYF
TRBV29-1	.	.	TRBJ1-1	TGCAGCGTTGATAGAGAGGCCACTGAAGCTTTCTTT	CSVDREATEAFF
TRBV6-6	.	.	TRBJ2-3	TGTGCCAGCAGTCCCCCGGGAACCCTCACAGATACGCAGTATTTT	CASSPPGTLTDTQYF
TRBV19	.	.	TRBJ1-5	TGTGCCAGTAGTGTTGGCAGGACAGTGTTTCGCAATCAGCCCCAGCATTTT	CASSVGRTVFRNQPQHF
TRBV11-3	.	.	TRBJ2-7	TGTGCCAGCAGCTTAGCCCCGTCCGAGCAGTACTTC	CASSLAPSEQYF
TRBV2	.	.	TRBJ2-4	TGTGCCAGCACTGAAGCACTAGCCAAAAACATTCAGTACTTC	CASTEALAKNIQYF
TRBV5-5	.	.	TRBJ2-2	TGTGCCAGCAGCTTGCTCCGCCAGGGCGCCGGGGAGCTGTTTTTT	CASSLLRQGAGELFF